Reported below is one T cell receptor beta chain. The target antigen is unknown. This specimen comes from a study of cytomegalovirus exposure and HLA in healthy donors. Study observations and caveats: Donors belonging to an Asian-associated ancestry cluster reportedly showed fewer N-insertions in productive TCRs than the roughly 670-donor mean, according to what a later analysis found. In presence/absence analyses, roughly uniform sequencing depth across donors was assumed.

It was with 60 Vbeta and 13 Jbeta primers that the PCR ran. TCRdb's copy holds only in-frame clones and misses some; the assay was immunoSEQ multiplex PCR. Among about 95,000 clones listed, about 76% were seen once. CDR1 is LNHDA, CDR2 SQIVND, per germline (reference sequence). CDR3 length: 16 residues. Losses at the gene ends were 8 bases for V and 0 bases for J; bases not matched to a gene: 10. Specimen: PBMCs. The chain carries TRBV19 and TRBJ1-1; TRBD1 agrees at 9 bases. The clonotype was recovered from a woman between 40 and 55 years old in good health and CMV-seronegative. The CDR3 DNA follows: TGTGCCAGTGGACCGGGACAGGGTTACATGAACACTGAAGCTTTCTTT. Encoded protein: CASGPGQGYMNTEAFF.